This TCR beta chain was captured by sequencing in a study of CD8 T cells in Susac syndrome. Sequencing of TCR beta was performed on blood CD8+ and CD4+ T cells. From germline, CDR1 is SNHLY and CDR2 FYNNEI. This CDR3 is 13 amino acids long. Trimming removed 6 bases at V and 6 bases at J, with 12 bases between. As to this clonotype: What it recognizes is unknown.

It was with random hexamers that roughly 0.45 to 1 ug RNA was reverse transcribed. An immunoSEQ multiplex PCR generated amplified TCR beta CDR3 products spanning 54 Vbeta and 13 Jbeta. MiXCR, run by TCRdb on the immunoSEQ multiplex PCR reads, gives a single entry per CDR3 protein. The repertoire holds over 95,000 distinct CDR3 sequences, with nearly 95% as singletons. General study findings and limits: The study conceded that relatively few individuals underwent its TCR sequencing and HLA analysis.

Sequences were obtained from CD4+ T cells from PBMCs. The gene calls are TRBV2 and TRBJ1-5; TRBD1 is a possible D gene (6 bases). The TCR comes from a human donor in good health. The CDR3 sequence: CASREDRPQPQHF. The CDR3 bases are TGTGCCAGCAGGGAGGACAGACCTCAGCCCCAGCATTTT.